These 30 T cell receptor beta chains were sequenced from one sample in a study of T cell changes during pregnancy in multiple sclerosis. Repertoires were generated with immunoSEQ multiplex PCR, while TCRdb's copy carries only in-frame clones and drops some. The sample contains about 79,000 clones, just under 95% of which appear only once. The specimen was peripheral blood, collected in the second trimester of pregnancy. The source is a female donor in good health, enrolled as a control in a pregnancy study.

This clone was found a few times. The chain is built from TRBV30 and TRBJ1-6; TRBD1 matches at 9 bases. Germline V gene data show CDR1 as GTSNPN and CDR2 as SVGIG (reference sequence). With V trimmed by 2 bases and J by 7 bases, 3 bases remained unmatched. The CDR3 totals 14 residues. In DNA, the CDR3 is TGTGCCTGGAGTATTGGGACAGGGAATTCACCCCTCCACTTT. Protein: CAWSIGTGNSPLHF.

CDR3 coding DNA: TGTGCCAGCAGACTCAGGGCTAACTATGGCTACACCTTC. Encoded protein: CASRLRANYGYTF. The gene calls are TRBV6-5 and TRBJ1-2, with D possibly being TRBD1 (5 bases). The germline V gene has CDR1 MNHEY and CDR2 SVGAGI. V was pared by 6 bases and J by 0 bases, with 8 bases between. This CDR3 has 13 residues.

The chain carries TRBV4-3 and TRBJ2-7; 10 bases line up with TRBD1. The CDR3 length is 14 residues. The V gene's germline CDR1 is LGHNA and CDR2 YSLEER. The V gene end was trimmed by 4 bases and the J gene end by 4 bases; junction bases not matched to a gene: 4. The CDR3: CASSPGQGWYEQYF. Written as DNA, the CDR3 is TGCGCCAGCAGCCCGGGACAGGGGTGGTACGAGCAGTACTTC.

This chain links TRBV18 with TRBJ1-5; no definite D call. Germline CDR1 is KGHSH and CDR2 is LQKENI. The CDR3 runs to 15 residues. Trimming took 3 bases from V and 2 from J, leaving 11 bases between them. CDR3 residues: CASSPPGSGNQPQHF. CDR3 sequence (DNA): TGTGCCAGCTCACCGCCCGGGTCCGGCAATCAGCCCCAGCATTTT.

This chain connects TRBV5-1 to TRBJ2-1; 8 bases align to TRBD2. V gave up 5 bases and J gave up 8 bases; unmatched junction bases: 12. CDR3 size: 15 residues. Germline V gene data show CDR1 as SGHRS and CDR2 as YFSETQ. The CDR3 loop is CASRPGTRNIDEQFF. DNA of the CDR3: TGCGCCAGCAGGCCCGGGACTAGGAATATCGATGAGCAGTTCTTC.

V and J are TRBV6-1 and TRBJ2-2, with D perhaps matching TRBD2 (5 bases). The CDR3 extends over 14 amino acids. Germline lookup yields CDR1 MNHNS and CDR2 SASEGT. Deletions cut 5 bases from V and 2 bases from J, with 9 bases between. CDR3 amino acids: CASSSGANTGELFF. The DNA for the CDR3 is TGTGCCAGCAGTAGCGGAGCAAACACCGGGGAGCTGTTTTTT.

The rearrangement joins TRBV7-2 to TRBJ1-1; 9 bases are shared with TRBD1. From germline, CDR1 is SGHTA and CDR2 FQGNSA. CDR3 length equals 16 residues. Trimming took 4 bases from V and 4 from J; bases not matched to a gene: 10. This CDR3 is CASSWLPGQGSTEAFF. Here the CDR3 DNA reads TGTGCCAGCAGCTGGCTACCCGGACAGGGGAGCACTGAAGCTTTCTTT.

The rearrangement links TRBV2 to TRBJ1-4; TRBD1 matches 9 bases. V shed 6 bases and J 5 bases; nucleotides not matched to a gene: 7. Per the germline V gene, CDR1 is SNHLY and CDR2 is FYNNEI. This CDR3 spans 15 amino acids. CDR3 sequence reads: CASRGTGQGNEKLFF. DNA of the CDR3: TGTGCCAGCAGGGGTACGGGACAGGGAAATGAAAAACTGTTTTTT.

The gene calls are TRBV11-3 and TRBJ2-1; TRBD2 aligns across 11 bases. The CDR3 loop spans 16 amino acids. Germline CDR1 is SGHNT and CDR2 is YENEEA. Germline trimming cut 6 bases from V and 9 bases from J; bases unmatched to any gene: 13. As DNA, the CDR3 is TGTGCCAGCAGGTCTAGCGGGGGGCCCCATAGGGGTGAGCAGTTCTTC. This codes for CASRSSGGPHRGEQFF.

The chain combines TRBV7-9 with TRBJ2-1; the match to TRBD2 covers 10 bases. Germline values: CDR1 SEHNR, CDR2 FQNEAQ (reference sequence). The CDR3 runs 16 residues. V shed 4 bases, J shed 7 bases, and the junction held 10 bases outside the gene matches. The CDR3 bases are TGTGCCAGCAGCTCGAACAGAGCGGGGGGGTCGAATGAGCAGTTCTTC. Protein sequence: CASSSNRAGGSNEQFF. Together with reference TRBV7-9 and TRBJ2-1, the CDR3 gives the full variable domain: DTGVSQNPRHKITKRGQNVTFRCDPISEHNRLYWYRQTLGQGPEFLTYFQNEAQLEKSRLLSDRFSAERPKGSFSTLEIQRTEQGDSAMYLCASSSNRAGGSNEQFFGPGTRLTVL.

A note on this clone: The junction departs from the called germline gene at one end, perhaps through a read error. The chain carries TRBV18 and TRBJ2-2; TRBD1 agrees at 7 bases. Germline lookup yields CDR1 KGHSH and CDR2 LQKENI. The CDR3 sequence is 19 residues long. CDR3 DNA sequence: TGTGCCAGCTCCCCACCCGGGACAGAATGGCCATCGAACACCGGGGAGCTGTTTTTT. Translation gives CASSPPGTEWPSNTGELFF.

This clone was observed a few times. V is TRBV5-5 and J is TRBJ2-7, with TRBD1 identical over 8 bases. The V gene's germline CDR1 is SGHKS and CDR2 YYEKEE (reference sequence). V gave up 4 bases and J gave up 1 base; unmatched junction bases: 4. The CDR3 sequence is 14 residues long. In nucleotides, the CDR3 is TGTGCCAGCAGCGGTGGACAGGGATCCTACGAGCAGTACTTC. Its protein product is CASSGGQGSYEQYF.

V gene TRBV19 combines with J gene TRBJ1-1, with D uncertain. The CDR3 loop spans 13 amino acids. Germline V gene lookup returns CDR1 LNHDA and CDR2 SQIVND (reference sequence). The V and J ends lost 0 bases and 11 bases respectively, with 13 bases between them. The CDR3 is CASSIDWAGGAFF. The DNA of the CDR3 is TGTGCCAGTAGTATAGATTGGGCAGGAGGGGCTTTCTTT.

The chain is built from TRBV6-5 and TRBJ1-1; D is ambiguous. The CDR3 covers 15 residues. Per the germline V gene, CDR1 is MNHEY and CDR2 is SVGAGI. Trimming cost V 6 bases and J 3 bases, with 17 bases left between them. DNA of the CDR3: TGTGCCAGCAGGTACCGGGGAAGATATTACACTGAAGCTTTCTTT. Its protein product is CASRYRGRYYTEAFF.

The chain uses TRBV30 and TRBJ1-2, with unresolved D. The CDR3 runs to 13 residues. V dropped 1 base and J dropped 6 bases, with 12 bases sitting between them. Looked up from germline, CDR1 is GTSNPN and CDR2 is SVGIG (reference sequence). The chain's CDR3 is CAWSASPADGYTF. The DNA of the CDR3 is TGTGCCTGGAGTGCGTCACCCGCGGATGGCTACACCTTC.

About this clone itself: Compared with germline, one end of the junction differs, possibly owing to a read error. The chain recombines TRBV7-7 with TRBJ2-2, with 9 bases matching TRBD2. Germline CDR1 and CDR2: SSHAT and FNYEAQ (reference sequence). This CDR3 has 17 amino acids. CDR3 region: CASSFATLAGTAGELFF. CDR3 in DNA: TGTGCTAGCAGCTTTGCCACCCTAGCGGGGACCGCCGGGGAGCTGTTTTTT.

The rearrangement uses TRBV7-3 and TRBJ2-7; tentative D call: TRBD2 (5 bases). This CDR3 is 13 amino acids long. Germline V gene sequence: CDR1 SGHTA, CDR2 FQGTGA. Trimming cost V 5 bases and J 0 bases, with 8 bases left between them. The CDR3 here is CASSRDSSYEQYF. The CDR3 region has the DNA TGTGCCAGCAGCCGGGATAGCTCCTACGAGCAGTACTTC.

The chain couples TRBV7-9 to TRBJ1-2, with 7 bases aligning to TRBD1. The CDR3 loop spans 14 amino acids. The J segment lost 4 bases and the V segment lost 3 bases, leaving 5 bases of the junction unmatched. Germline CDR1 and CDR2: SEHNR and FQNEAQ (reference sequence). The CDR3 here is CASSLQGGSYGYTF. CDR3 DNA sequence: TGTGCCAGCAGCTTGCAGGGGGGTTCCTATGGCTACACCTTC. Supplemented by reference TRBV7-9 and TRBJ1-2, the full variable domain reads DTGVSQNPRHKITKRGQNVTFRCDPISEHNRLYWYRQTLGQGPEFLTYFQNEAQLEKSRLLSDRFSAERPKGSFSTLEIQRTEQGDSAMYLCASSLQGGSYGYTFGSGTRLTVV.

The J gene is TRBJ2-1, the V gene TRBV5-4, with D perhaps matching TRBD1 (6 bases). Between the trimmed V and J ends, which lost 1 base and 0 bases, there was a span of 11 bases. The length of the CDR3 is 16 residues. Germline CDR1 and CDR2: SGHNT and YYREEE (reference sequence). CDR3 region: CASSLTGFFSYNEQFF. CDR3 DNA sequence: TGTGCCAGCAGCTTGACAGGGTTCTTCTCCTACAATGAGCAGTTCTTC.

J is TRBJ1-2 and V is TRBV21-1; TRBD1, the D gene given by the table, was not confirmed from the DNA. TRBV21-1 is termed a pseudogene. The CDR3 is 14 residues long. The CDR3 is CASIAETGGYGYTF. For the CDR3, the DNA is TGTGCCAGCATCGCTGAAACAGGTGGCTATGGCTACACCTTC.

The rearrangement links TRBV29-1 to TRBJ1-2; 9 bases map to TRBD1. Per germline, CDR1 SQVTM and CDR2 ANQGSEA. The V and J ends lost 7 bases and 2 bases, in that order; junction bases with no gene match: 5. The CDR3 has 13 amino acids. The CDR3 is CSGGQGMNYGYTF. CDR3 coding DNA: TGCAGCGGTGGACAGGGGATGAACTATGGCTACACCTTC.

As DNA, the CDR3 is TGTGCCAGCAGCCCAAAATCTAATTCACCCCTCCACTTT. Its translation: CASSPKSNSPLHF. This chain uses TRBV5-8 with TRBJ1-6; no firm D call. This CDR3 contains 13 residues. V dropped 4 bases and J dropped 6 bases, with 8 bases sitting between them. Germline CDR1 reads SGHTS; CDR2 reads YDEGEE.

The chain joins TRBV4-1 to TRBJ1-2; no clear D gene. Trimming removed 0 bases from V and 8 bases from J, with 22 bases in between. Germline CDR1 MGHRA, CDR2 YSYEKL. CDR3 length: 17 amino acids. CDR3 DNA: TGCGCCAGCAGCCAAGAATTCGGAGGACCGAGAGCTCGAGGCTACACCTTC. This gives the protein CASSQEFGGPRARGYTF.

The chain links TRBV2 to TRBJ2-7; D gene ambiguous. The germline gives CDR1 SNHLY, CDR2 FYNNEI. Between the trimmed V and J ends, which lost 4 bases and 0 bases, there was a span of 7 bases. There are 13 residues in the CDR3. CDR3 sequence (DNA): TGTGCCAGCAGTGCGTATAGCTCCTACGAGCAGTACTTC. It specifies CASSAYSSYEQYF.

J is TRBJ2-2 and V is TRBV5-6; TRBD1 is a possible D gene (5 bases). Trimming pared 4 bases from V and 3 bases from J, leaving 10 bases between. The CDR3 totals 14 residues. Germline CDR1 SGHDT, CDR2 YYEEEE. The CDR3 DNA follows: TGTGCCAGCAGCCTTCAACAGGACACCGGGGAGCTGTTTTTT. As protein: CASSLQQDTGELFF.

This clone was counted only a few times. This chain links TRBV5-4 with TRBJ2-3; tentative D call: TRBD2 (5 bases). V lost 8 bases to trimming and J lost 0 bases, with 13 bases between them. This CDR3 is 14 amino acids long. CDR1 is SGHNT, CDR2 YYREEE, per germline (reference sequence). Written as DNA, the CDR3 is TGTGCCAGTTTACTAGATTTAAGCACAGATACGCAGTATTTT. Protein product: CASLLDLSTDTQYF.

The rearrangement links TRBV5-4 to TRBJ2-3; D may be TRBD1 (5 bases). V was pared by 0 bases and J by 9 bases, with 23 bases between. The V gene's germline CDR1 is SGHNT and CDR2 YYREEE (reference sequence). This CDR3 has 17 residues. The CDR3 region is CASSLGVPERQSRTQYF. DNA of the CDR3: TGTGCCAGCAGCTTGGGAGTGCCGGAACGACAGTCACGGACGCAGTATTTT.

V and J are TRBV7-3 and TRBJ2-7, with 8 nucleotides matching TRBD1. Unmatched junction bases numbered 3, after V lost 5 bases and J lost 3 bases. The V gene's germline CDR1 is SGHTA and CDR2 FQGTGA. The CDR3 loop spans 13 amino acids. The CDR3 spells CASSPDRGYEQYF. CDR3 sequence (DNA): TGTGCCAGCAGCCCAGACAGGGGCTACGAGCAGTACTTC. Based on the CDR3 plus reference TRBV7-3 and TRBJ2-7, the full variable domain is GAGVSQTPSNKVTEKGKYVELRCDPISGHTALYWYRQSLGQGPEFLIYFQGTGAADDSGLPNDRFFAVRPEGSVSTLKIQRTERGDSAVYLCASSPDRGYEQYFGPGTRLTVT.

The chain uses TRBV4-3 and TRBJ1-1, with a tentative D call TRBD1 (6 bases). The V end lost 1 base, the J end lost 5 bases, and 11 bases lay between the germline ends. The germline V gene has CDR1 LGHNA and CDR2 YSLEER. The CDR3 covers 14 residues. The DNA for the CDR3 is TGCGCCAGCAGCCAAGGTTTGCAGGGGACTGAAGCTTTCTTT. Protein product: CASSQGLQGTEAFF.

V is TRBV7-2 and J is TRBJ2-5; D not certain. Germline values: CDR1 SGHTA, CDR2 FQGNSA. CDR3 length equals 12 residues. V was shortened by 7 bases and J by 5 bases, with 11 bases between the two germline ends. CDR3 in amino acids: CASTLVGETQYF. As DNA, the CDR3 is TGTGCCAGCACCCTCGTCGGGGAGACCCAGTACTTC.